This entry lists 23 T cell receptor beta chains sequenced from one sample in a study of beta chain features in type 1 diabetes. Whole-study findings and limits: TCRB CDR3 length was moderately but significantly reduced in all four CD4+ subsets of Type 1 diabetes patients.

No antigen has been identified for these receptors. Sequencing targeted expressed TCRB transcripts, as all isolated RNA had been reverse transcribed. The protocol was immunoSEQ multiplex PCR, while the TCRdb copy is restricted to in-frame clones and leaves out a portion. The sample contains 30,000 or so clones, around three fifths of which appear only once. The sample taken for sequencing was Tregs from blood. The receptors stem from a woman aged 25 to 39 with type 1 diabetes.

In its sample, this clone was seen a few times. This CDR3 is CASSAGPTTNEKLFF. The CDR3 nucleotides are TGTGCCAGCAGCGCGGGACCTACAACTAATGAAAAACTGTTTTTT. V is TRBV5-4 and J is TRBJ1-4; TRBD1 might be the D (5 bases). This CDR3 has 15 residues. Trimming took off 4 bases at V and 0 bases at J, with 10 bases between the two ends. The germline V gene has CDR1 SGHNT and CDR2 YYREEE (reference sequence).

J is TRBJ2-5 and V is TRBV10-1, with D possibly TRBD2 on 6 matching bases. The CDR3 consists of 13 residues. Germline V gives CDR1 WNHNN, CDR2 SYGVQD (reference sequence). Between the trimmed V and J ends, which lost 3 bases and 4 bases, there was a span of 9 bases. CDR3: CASSEVRGETQYF. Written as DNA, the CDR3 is TGCGCCAGCAGTGAAGTGCGGGGAGAGACCCAGTACTTC.

The CDR3 here is CASSLSGGAESEAFF. The CDR3 nucleotides read TGTGCCAGCAGTTTGTCGGGGGGCGCAGAGTCTGAAGCTTTCTTT. The V gene is TRBV28, the J gene TRBJ1-1; TRBD1 might be the D (6 bases). Trimming stripped 3 bases from V and 6 bases from J, with 17 bases between. The CDR3 is made up of 15 amino acids. The V gene's germline CDR1 is MDHEN and CDR2 SYDVKM.

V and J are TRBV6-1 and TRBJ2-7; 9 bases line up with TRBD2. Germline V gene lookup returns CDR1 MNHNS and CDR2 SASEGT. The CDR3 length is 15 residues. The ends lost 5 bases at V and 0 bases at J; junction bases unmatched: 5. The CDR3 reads CASSRTSDSSYEQYF. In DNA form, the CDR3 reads TGTGCCAGCAGTAGGACTAGCGATAGCTCCTACGAGCAGTACTTC.

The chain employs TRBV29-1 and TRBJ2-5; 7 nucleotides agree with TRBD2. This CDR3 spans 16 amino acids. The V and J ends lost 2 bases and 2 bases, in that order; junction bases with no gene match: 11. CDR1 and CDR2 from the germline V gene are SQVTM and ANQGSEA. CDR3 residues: CSVEIRTRSRQETQYF. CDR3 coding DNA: TGCAGCGTTGAAATCCGGACTAGGTCAAGGCAAGAGACCCAGTACTTC.

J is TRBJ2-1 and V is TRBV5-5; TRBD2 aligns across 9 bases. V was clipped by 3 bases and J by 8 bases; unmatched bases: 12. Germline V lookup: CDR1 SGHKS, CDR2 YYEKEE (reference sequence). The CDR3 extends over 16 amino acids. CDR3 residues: CASSYVGSGSIYEQFF. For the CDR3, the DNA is TGTGCCAGCAGCTATGTTGGTAGCGGGAGTATCTATGAGCAGTTCTTC.

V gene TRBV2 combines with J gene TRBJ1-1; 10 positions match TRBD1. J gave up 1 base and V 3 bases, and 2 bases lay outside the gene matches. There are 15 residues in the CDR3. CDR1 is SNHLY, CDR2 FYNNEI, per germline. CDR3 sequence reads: CASSDRTGGNTEAFF. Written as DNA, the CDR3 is TGTGCCAGCAGTGACCGGACAGGGGGGAACACTGAAGCTTTCTTT.

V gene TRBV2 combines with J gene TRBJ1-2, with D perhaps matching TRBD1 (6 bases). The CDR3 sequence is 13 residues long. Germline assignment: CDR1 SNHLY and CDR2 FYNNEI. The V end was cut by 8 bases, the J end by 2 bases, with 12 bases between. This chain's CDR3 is CASPPTGNYGYTF. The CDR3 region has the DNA TGTGCCAGCCCCCCAACAGGGAACTATGGCTACACCTTC.

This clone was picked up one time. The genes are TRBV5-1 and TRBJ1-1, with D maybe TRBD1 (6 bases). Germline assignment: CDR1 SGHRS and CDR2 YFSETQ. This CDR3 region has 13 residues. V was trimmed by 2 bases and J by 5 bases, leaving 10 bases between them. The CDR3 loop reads CASSLKGGTEAFF. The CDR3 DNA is TGCGCCAGCAGCTTAAAAGGGGGTACTGAAGCTTTCTTT. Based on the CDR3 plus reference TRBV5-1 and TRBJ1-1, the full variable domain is KAGVTQTPRYLIKTRGQQVTLSCSPISGHRSVSWYQQTPGQGLQFLFEYFSETQRNKGNFPGRFSGRQFSNSRSEMNVSTLELGDSALYLCASSLKGGTEAFFGQGTRLTVV.

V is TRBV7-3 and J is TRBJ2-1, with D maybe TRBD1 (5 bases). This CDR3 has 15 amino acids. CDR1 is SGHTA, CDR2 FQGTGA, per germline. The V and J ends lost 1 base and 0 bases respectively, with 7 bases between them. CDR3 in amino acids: CASSLSQGSYNEQFF. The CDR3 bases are TGTGCCAGCAGCTTAAGTCAGGGCTCCTACAATGAGCAGTTCTTC.

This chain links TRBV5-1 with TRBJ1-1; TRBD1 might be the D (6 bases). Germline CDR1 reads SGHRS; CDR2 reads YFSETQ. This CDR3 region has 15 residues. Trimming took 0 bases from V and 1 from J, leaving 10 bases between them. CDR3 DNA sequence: TGCGCCAGCAGCTTGGTGCCCAGGGGGAACACTGAAGCTTTCTTT. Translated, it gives CASSLVPRGNTEAFF. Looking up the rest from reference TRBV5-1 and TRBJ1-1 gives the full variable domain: KAGVTQTPRYLIKTRGQQVTLSCSPISGHRSVSWYQQTPGQGLQFLFEYFSETQRNKGNFPGRFSGRQFSNSRSEMNVSTLELGDSALYLCASSLVPRGNTEAFFGQGTRLTVV.

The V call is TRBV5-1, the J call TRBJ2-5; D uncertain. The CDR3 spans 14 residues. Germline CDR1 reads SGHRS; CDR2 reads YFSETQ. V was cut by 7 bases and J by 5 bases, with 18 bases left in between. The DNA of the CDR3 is TGCGCCAGCGGAGCCCAGTCAATCGGGGAGACCCAGTACTTC. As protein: CASGAQSIGETQYF.

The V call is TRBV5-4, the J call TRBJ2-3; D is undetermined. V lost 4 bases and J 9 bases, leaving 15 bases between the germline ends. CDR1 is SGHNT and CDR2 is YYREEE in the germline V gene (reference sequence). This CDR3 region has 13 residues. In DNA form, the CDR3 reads TGTGCCAGCAGCCCGAGACCGTTCGGGACGCAGTATTTT. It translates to CASSPRPFGTQYF.

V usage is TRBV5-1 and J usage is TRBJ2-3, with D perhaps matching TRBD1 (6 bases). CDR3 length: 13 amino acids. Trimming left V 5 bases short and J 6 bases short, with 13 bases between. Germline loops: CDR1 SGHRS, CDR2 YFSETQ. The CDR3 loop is CASRYGQSDTQYF. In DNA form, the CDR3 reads TGCGCCAGCAGGTACGGACAGTCCGATACGCAGTATTTT.

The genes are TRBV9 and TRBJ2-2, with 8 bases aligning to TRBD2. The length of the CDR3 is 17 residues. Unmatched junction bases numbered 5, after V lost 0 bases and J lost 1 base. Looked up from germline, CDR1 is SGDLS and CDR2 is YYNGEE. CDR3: CASSVAGLAGNTGELFF. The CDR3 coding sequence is TGTGCCAGCAGCGTAGCGGGGCTAGCGGGGAACACCGGGGAGCTGTTTTTT.

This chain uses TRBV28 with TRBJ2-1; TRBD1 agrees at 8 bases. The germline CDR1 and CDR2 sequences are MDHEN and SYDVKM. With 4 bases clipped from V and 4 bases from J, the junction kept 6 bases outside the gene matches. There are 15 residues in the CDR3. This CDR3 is CASSSGQDYYNEQFF. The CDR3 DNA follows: TGTGCCAGCAGTTCGGGACAGGACTATTACAATGAGCAGTTCTTC.

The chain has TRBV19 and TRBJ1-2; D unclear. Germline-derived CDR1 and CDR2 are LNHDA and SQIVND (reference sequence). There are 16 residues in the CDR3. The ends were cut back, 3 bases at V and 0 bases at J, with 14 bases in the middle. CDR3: CASSMRQPRSNYGYTF. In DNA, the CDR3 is TGTGCCAGTAGTATGCGGCAGCCAAGGTCTAACTATGGCTACACCTTC. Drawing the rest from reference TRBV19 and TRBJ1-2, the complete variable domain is DGGITQSPKYLFRKEGQNVTLSCEQNLNHDAMYWYRQDPGQGLRLIYYSQIVNDFQKGDIAEGYSVSREKKESFPLTVTSAQKNPTAFYLCASSMRQPRSNYGYTFGSGTRLTVV.

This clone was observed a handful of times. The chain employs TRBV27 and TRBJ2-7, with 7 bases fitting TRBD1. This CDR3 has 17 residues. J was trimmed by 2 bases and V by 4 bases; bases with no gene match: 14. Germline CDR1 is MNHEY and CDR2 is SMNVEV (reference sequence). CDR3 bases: TGTGCCAGCAGTTCCCGACAGGGTCGGGGTAAGACCTACGAGCAGTACTTC. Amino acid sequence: CASSSRQGRGKTYEQYF.

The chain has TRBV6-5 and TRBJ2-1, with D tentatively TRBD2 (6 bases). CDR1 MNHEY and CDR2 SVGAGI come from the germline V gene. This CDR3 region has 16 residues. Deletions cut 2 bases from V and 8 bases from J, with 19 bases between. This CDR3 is CASSYKTPSEGDEQFF. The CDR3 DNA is TGTGCCAGCAGTTACAAAACGCCTAGCGAGGGCGATGAGCAGTTCTTC.

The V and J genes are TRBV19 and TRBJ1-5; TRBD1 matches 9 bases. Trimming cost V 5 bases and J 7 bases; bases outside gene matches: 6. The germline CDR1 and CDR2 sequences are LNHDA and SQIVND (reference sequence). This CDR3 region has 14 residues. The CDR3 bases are TGTGCCAGTAGTGGGACAGGGTTTGGACAGCCCCAGCATTTT. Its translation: CASSGTGFGQPQHF.

The CDR3 DNA reads as TGTGCCAGCAGTGCTAGCCCGGGACTAGCGGGAGCAGGACGAGAGACCCAGTACTTC. Its translation is CASSASPGLAGAGRETQYF. This chain uses TRBV6-1 with TRBJ2-5, with 14 bases aligning to TRBD2. CDR3 length: 19 amino acids. Germline V gene sequence: CDR1 MNHNS, CDR2 SASEGT. Losses at the gene ends were 4 bases for V and 4 bases for J; bases not matched to a gene: 14.

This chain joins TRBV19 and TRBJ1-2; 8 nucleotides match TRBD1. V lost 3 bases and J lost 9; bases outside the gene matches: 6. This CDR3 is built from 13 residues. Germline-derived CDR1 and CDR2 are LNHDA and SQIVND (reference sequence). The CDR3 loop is CASSMTGDPSYTF. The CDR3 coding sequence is TGTGCCAGTAGTATGACAGGGGATCCGAGCTACACCTTC. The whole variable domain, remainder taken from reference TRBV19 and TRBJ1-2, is DGGITQSPKYLFRKEGQNVTLSCEQNLNHDAMYWYRQDPGQGLRLIYYSQIVNDFQKGDIAEGYSVSREKKESFPLTVTSAQKNPTAFYLCASSMTGDPSYTFGSGTRLTVV.

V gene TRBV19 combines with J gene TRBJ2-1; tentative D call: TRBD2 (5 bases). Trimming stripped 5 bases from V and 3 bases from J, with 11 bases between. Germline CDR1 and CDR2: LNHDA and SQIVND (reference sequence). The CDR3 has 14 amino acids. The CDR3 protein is CASSFRGNYNEQFF. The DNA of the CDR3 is TGTGCCAGTAGTTTCCGGGGAAACTACAATGAGCAGTTCTTC.